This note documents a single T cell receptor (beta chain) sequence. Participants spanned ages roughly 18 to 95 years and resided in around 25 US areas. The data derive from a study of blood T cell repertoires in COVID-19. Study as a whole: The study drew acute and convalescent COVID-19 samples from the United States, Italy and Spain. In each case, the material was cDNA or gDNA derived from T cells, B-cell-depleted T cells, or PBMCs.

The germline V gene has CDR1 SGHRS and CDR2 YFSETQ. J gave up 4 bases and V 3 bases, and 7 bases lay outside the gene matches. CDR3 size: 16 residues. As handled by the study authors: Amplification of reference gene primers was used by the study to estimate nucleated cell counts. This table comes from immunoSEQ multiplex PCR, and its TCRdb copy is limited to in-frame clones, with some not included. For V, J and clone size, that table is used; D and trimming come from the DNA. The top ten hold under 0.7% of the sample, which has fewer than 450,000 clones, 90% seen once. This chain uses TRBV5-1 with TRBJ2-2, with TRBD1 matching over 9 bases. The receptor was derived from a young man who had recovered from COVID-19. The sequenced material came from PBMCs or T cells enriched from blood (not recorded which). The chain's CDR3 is CASSWRGTGSTGELFF. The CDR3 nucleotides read TGCGCCAGCAGCTGGAGAGGGACAGGGAGCACCGGGGAGCTGTTTTTT.